These 28 T cell receptor beta chains originate from one sample sequenced in a study of T cell changes during pregnancy in multiple sclerosis. Using immunoSEQ multiplex PCR, the repertoire was profiled, and TCRdb retains in-frame clones only, with some absent. The sample lists around 40,000 clones; approximately 92% were seen once. The sequences come from CD4+ T cells from peripheral blood mononuclear cells, collected in the first trimester of pregnancy. These receptors were obtained from a female donor with multiple sclerosis, enrolled in a pregnancy study.

The rearrangement links TRBV6-1 to TRBJ2-5, with 9 bases matching TRBD2. The V segment lost 11 bases and the J segment 1 base; nucleotides outside the gene matches: 5. Germline assignment: CDR1 MNHNS and CDR2 SASEGT. CDR3 length equals 13 residues. This CDR3 reads CASASGIQETQYF. The DNA for the CDR3 is TGTGCCTCGGCTAGCGGGATCCAAGAGACCCAGTACTTC.

This chain joins TRBV10-3 and TRBJ2-7, with a possible D match to TRBD2 (5 bases). The germline V gene encodes CDR1 ENHRY and CDR2 SYGVKD. There are 13 residues in the CDR3. Trimming took 5 bases from V and 6 from J, leaving 14 bases between them. CDR3 in DNA: TGTGCCATCAGTCGAGGACTGTCCGGCGAGCAGTACTTC. This gives the protein CAISRGLSGEQYF.

V usage is TRBV2 and J usage is TRBJ2-5; 12 positions agree with TRBD2. Germline assignment: CDR1 SNHLY and CDR2 FYNNEI. There are 16 residues in the CDR3. The V gene end was trimmed by 7 bases and the J gene end by 5 bases; junction bases not matched to a gene: 11. The CDR3, as DNA: TGTGCCAGCATACTTTCAGGACTAGCGGGAACTGAGACCCAGTACTTC. This codes for CASILSGLAGTETQYF.

The gene calls are TRBV7-2 and TRBJ2-1; 9 bases match TRBD2. Germline CDR1 SGHTA, CDR2 FQGNSA. CDR3 length: 17 amino acids. The J segment lost 8 bases and the V segment lost 0 bases, leaving 11 bases of the junction unmatched. This chain's CDR3 is CASSLARASGNVYEQFF. The CDR3, as DNA: TGTGCCAGCAGCTTAGCGAGGGCTAGCGGGAATGTATATGAGCAGTTCTTC.

The V and J genes are TRBV6-6 and TRBJ1-1; 9 nucleotides match TRBD1. The germline V gene encodes CDR1 MNHNY and CDR2 SVGAGI (reference sequence). V was clipped by 2 bases and J by 6 bases; unmatched bases: 4. The CDR3 is made up of 14 amino acids. CDR3 protein: CASSYGQGSSEAFF. The CDR3 DNA sequence: TGTGCCAGCAGTTACGGACAGGGGAGTTCTGAAGCTTTCTTT.

The chain is built from TRBV6-6 and TRBJ1-1; the match to TRBD1 covers 7 bases. The CDR3 is made up of 13 amino acids. Germline values: CDR1 MNHNY, CDR2 SVGAGI (reference sequence). V was pared by 0 bases and J by 7 bases, with 2 bases of the junction left unmatched. The CDR3 loop is CASSYSTGYEAFF. The CDR3 nucleotides are TGTGCCAGCAGTTACTCGACAGGGTATGAAGCTTTCTTT.

This clone came up once. The chain couples TRBV10-3 to TRBJ1-5; D is undetermined. CDR1 is ENHRY, CDR2 SYGVKD, per germline. The V gene lost 8 bases and the J gene lost 2 bases, with 10 bases spanning the gap. This CDR3 comprises 13 residues. This CDR3 reads CAISLSGNQPQHF. CDR3 sequence (DNA): TGTGCCATCTCCTTATCCGGCAATCAGCCCCAGCATTTT.

J is TRBJ2-5 and V is TRBV5-1, with D perhaps matching TRBD1 (6 bases). Per germline, CDR1 SGHRS and CDR2 YFSETQ. This CDR3 region has 14 residues. V was clipped by 8 bases and J by 2 bases, with 16 bases between them. CDR3 residues: CASSFGQSQETQYF. The CDR3 bases are TGCGCCAGTTCTTTCGGACAGTCTCAAGAGACCCAGTACTTC.

The CDR3 is CASSQSLAGEGEQFF. The CDR3 DNA follows: TGCGCCAGCAGCCAGAGTCTAGCGGGAGAGGGTGAGCAGTTCTTC. The genes are TRBV5-1 and TRBJ2-1; 10 nucleotides match TRBD2. V dropped 4 bases and J dropped 9; count of bases not matched to a gene: 10. This CDR3 has 15 residues. Germline CDR1 SGHRS, CDR2 YFSETQ.

The genes are TRBV5-4 and TRBJ2-1; D is perhaps TRBD2 (6 bases). V lost 2 bases, J lost 10 bases, and 19 bases lay in between. The germline CDR1 and CDR2 sequences are SGHNT and YYREEE (reference sequence). This CDR3 is built from 15 residues. The CDR3 is CASSLRENFLREQFF. In DNA, the CDR3 is TGTGCCAGCAGCTTACGGGAGAACTTCCTGAGGGAGCAGTTCTTC.

The chain joins TRBV7-2 to TRBJ1-2; 10 positions match TRBD1. V trimming: 1 base; J trimming: 3 bases; junction bases outside the gene matches: 8. The CDR3 contains 17 residues. Per germline, CDR1 SGHTA and CDR2 FQGNSA. The CDR3 nucleotides are TGTGCCAGCAGCTTAGATCCAGGGGACAGGGGTGACTATGGCTACACCTTC. Translation gives CASSLDPGDRGDYGYTF.

This clone has only one observation. Written as DNA, the CDR3 is TGTGCCAGCAGTTCATTGGACAGGCGCTCCTACAATGAGCAGTTCTTC. Protein product: CASSSLDRRSYNEQFF. The V call is TRBV6-6, the J call TRBJ2-1; 7 bases match TRBD1. This CDR3 region has 16 residues. Trimming cost V 4 bases and J 0 bases; bases outside gene matches: 6. Germline V gene data show CDR1 as MNHNY and CDR2 as SVGAGI (reference sequence).

The genes are TRBV19 and TRBJ2-1, with D perhaps matching TRBD1 (6 bases). Germline V gene lookup returns CDR1 LNHDA and CDR2 SQIVND (reference sequence). This CDR3 has 13 residues. V was cut by 4 bases and J by 3 bases, with 7 bases left in between. The CDR3 nucleotides read TGTGCCAGTAGTAGAGGGGGCTACAATGAGCAGTTCTTC. It yields the protein CASSRGGYNEQFF.

This chain connects TRBV4-2 to TRBJ1-1; D remains unclear. There are 11 residues in the CDR3. Germline V gives CDR1 LGHNA, CDR2 YNFKEQ. V lost 1 base and J lost 10, with 7 bases in between. The CDR3 bases are TGTGCCAGCAGCCAAGCGGGGAGAGCTTTCTTT. This sequence encodes CASSQAGRAFF.

CDR3 residues: CASSLYYEQYF. In nucleotides, the CDR3 is TGCGCCAGCAGCTTATACTACGAGCAGTACTTC. The chain uses TRBV5-1 and TRBJ2-7; D is unresolved. Trimming took 2 bases from V and 3 from J, leaving 3 bases between them. Germline CDR1 and CDR2: SGHRS and YFSETQ. This CDR3 comprises 11 residues.

V is TRBV4-1 and J is TRBJ2-7; tentative D call: TRBD1 (5 bases). CDR1 MGHRA and CDR2 YSYEKL come from the germline V gene. This CDR3 has 14 amino acids. The V and J ends lost 2 bases and 6 bases respectively, with 14 bases between them. Here the CDR3 reads CASSQSQGLGEQYF. CDR3 sequence (DNA): TGCGCCAGCAGCCAATCCCAGGGTCTAGGCGAGCAGTACTTC.

V and J are TRBV28 and TRBJ2-7, with a tentative D call TRBD2 (5 bases). This CDR3 comprises 14 residues. With 10 bases removed from V and 6 bases from J, the gap between germline ends came to 22 bases. The germline CDR1 and CDR2 sequences are MDHEN and SYDVKM. This chain's CDR3 is CATLSGLADVEQYF. The CDR3 DNA follows: TGTGCCACCCTAAGTGGGCTAGCAGACGTCGAGCAGTACTTC.

The sample holds a few counts of this clone. This rearrangement joins TRBV11-3 to TRBJ1-1; D possibly corresponds to TRBD1 (6 bases). The CDR3 is 13 amino acids. Trimming left V 3 bases short and J 4 bases short, with 9 bases between. Germline V gene lookup returns CDR1 SGHNT and CDR2 YENEEA. The CDR3 DNA sequence: TGTGCCAGCAGCTTGGACAGAGGCACTGAAGCTTTCTTT. Translation: CASSLDRGTEAFF.

The V call is TRBV7-3, the J call TRBJ1-3, with D unresolved. The CDR3 has 15 amino acids. CDR1 and CDR2 (germline): SGHTA, FQGTGA. Deletions cut 1 base from V and 4 bases from J, with 11 bases between. The CDR3 nucleotides read TGTGCCAGCAGCTTAATCGGAGGGCTAGGAAACACCATATATTTT. Protein: CASSLIGGLGNTIYF.

The J gene is TRBJ1-3, the V gene TRBV18; no definite D call. The ends were cut back, 2 bases at V and 0 bases at J, with 8 bases in the middle. This CDR3 has 15 residues. CDR1 and CDR2 from the germline V gene are KGHSH and LQKENI. CDR3 residues: CASSPAASSGNTIYF. The CDR3 DNA follows: TGTGCCAGCTCACCAGCGGCATCCTCTGGAAACACCATATATTTT.

The chain links TRBV7-2 to TRBJ1-4; D unresolved. V lost 2 bases to trimming and J lost 4 bases, with 8 bases between them. The CDR3 spans 14 residues. CDR1 is SGHTA and CDR2 is FQGNSA in the germline V gene. The CDR3 coding sequence is TGTGCCAGCAGCTTAAGTCAGAATAATGAAAAACTGTTTTTT. It is translated as CASSLSQNNEKLFF.

The chain couples TRBV5-4 to TRBJ2-1; a weak D match, TRBD2 (6 bases). CDR3 length equals 18 residues. The germline gives CDR1 SGHNT, CDR2 YYREEE (reference sequence). With 0 bases removed from V and 0 bases from J, the gap between germline ends came to 16 bases. CDR3 loop: CASSLGGSGDPSYNEQFF. CDR3 in DNA: TGTGCCAGCAGCTTGGGGGGTAGCGGAGACCCCTCCTACAATGAGCAGTTCTTC. Based on the CDR3 plus reference TRBV5-4 and TRBJ2-1, the full variable domain is ETGVTQSPTHLIKTRGQQVTLRCSSQSGHNTVSWYQQALGQGPQFIFQYYREEENGRGNFPPRFSGLQFPNYSSELNVNALELDDSALYLCASSLGGSGDPSYNEQFFGPGTRLTVL.

The chain is built from TRBV19 and TRBJ1-2; the match to TRBD1 covers 7 bases. This CDR3 has 15 amino acids. Germline CDR1 and CDR2: LNHDA and SQIVND (reference sequence). Losses at the gene ends were 3 bases for V and 5 bases for J; bases not matched to a gene: 9. CDR3 nucleotides: TGTGCCAGTAGTATCCGACAGGGAACGGGGTATGGCTACACCTTC. Translated, it gives CASSIRQGTGYGYTF.

The chain employs TRBV5-4 and TRBJ1-4, with TRBD1 matching 10 bases. In germline, CDR1 is SGHNT, CDR2 YYREEE (reference sequence). The junction had 1 base not matched to a gene; V was cut back by 4 bases and J by 7 bases. The CDR3 runs 13 residues. The CDR3 DNA sequence: TGTGCCAGCAGCGGGGACAGGGGTGAAAAACTGTTTTTT. Protein sequence: CASSGDRGEKLFF.

This chain uses TRBV5-1 with TRBJ1-1; D not certain. Germline lookup yields CDR1 SGHRS and CDR2 YFSETQ. The CDR3 is made up of 13 amino acids. Trimming left V 4 bases short and J 2 bases short, with 9 bases between. The DNA of the CDR3 is TGCGCCAGCAGCCTCACTTCTAACACTGAAGCTTTCTTT. Its translation is CASSLTSNTEAFF.

This clone showed up just once. V usage is TRBV4-1 and J usage is TRBJ2-5; D gene unclear. Per the germline V gene, CDR1 is MGHRA and CDR2 is YSYEKL. Trimming took 3 bases from V and 5 from J, leaving 7 bases between them. The CDR3 runs 12 residues. The CDR3 sequence: CASSHLGETQYF. The CDR3 nucleotides are TGCGCCAGCAGCCACCTCGGGGAGACCCAGTACTTC.

This clone was counted a single time. V and J are TRBV11-1 and TRBJ2-3; D is possibly TRBD2 (5 bases). The germline V gene encodes CDR1 SGHAT and CDR2 FQDESV (reference sequence). This CDR3 has 11 residues. V was shortened by 7 bases and J by 5 bases, with 7 bases between the two germline ends. CDR3 nucleotides: TGTGCCAGCACCGGGGAAGATACGCAGTATTTT. Protein product: CASTGEDTQYF.

The chain employs TRBV2 and TRBJ2-7; possible D gene TRBD1, 5 bases. Germline CDR1 reads SNHLY; CDR2 reads FYNNEI. Deletions cut 3 bases from V and 4 bases from J, with 7 bases between. CDR3 length: 12 residues. The CDR3 bases are TGTGCCAGCAGTGACAGGGTTTACGAGCAGTACTTC. Encoded protein: CASSDRVYEQYF.